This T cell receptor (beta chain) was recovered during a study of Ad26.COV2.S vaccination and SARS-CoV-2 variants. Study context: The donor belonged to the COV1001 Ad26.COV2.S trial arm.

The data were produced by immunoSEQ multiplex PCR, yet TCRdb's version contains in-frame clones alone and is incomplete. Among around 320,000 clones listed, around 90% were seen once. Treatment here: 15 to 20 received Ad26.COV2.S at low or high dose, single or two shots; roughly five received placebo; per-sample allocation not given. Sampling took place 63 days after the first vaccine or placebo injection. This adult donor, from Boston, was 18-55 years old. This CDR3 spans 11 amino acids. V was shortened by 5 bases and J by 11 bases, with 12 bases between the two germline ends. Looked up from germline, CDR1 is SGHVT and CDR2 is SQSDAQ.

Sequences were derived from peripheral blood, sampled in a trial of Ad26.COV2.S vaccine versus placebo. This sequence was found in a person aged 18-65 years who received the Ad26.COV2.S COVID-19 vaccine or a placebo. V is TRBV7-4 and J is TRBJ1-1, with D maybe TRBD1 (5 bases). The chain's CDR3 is CASSPRGCAFF. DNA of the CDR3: TGTGCCAGCAGCCCCCGGGGGTGTGCTTTCTTT. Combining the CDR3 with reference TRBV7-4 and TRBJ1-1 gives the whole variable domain GAGVSQSPRYKVAKRGRDVALRCDSISGHVTLYWYRQTLGQGSEVLTYSQSDAQRDKSGRPSGRFSAERPERSVSTLKIQRTEQGDSAVYLCASSPRGCAFFGQGTRLTVV.